This T cell receptor beta chain comes out of a study of blood T cell repertoires in COVID-19. Study-wide context: Both acute and convalescent COVID-19 samples were obtained from the United States, Italy and Spain.

This clone was detected only once. Germline CDR1 reads SGHTA; CDR2 reads FQGTGA. V lost 5 bases and J lost 6; bases outside the gene matches: 9. The CDR3 is made up of 15 amino acids. Authors' methods: From reference gene primer amplification, estimates of nucleated cell counts were derived. Clones were read by immunoSEQ multiplex PCR, and TCRdb kept only the in-frame ones, dropping some. V and J calls and clone size are those listed in that table; D and trimming were worked out from the DNA. The sample includes approximately 38,000 clones, around 85% of them seen just once. Sequencing used peripheral blood. V is TRBV7-3 and J is TRBJ2-1; TRBD1 matches 8 bases. This TCR was recovered from a human donor with acute or convalescent COVID-19. The donor label of this sample is uncertain. The CDR3 DNA reads as TGTGCCAGCAGCCTTTACCCTACAGGGGGCAATGAGCAGTTCTTC. The encoded protein is CASSLYPTGGNEQFF.